This is a list of T cell receptor beta chains from one sample in a study of CD8 T cells in Susac syndrome. TCRdb re-called the immunoSEQ multiplex PCR reads through MiXCR, storing one row per CDR3 protein. The repertoire consists of 180,000 or so distinct CDR3 sequences, with about 95% occurring once and the leading ten covering over 0.08%. Sequenced sample: CD4+ T cells from PBMCs. These receptors all come from a human donor in good health. Each CDR3 is given with its conserved first and last residue. D genes are given only for firm matches. Expanded clones are given a class, and other clones once, few, many or no size at all.

TRBV24-1	.	TRBD2	TRBJ2-1	17	TGTGCCACCAGTGATCCCACCGGGACTAGCGGGAGCTATGAGCAGTTCTTC	CATSDPTGTSGSYEQFF
TRBV5-1	.	.	TRBJ2-6	18	TGCGCCAGCAGCTTGGTTATAGGGTCCAGGTCTGGGGCCAACGTCCTGACTTTC	CASSLVIGSRSGANVLTF
TRBV29-1	.	.	TRBJ2-1	11	TGCAGCGCCGAGTGGGGTAATGAGCAGTTCTTC	CSAEWGNEQFF
TRBV2	.	.	TRBJ2-1	11	TGTGCCAGCAGTCCGGGGCCCTTGGGGTTCTTC	CASSPGPLGFF
TRBV3-1	.	.	TRBJ2-7	15	TGTGCCAGCAGCCAAGGCGGGTATAACAGCTACGAGCAGTACTTC	CASSQGGYNSYEQYF
TRBV29-1	.	TRBD2	TRBJ2-1	14	TGCAGCGTCAGGACTAGCGGGATCTACAATGAGCAGTTCTTC	CSVRTSGIYNEQFF
TRBV19	.	TRBD2	TRBJ2-1	15	TGTGCCAGTACCATATTAGCGGGAGGCAACAATGAGCAGTTCTTC	CASTILAGGNNEQFF
TRBV6-5	.	.	TRBJ2-7	12	TGTGCCAGCAGTTCCGTAGGCTTCGAGCAGTACTTC	CASSSVGFEQYF
TRBV20-1	.	.	TRBJ1-1	18	TGCAGTGCTAGCGACCCCCTTCTAGACGGCGAAGGGAACACTGAAGCTTTCTTT	CSASDPLLDGEGNTEAFF
TRBV12-3/TRBV12-4	.	.	TRBJ2-7	13	TGTGCCAGCAGTTTAAGGACAACCTACGAGCAGTACTTC	CASSLRTTYEQYF
TRBV4-3	.	TRBD1	TRBJ2-1	15	TGCGCCAGCAGCCAAAGATGGGGACAGTACAATGAGCAGTTCTTC	CASSQRWGQYNEQFF
TRBV29-1	.	TRBD2	TRBJ2-7	11	TGCAGCGTTCGCACTAGCGGCGAGCAGTACTTC	CSVRTSGEQYF
TRBV28	.	TRBD2	TRBJ2-7	12	TGTGCCAGCGGGCCCGGGACTAGCCATCCGTACTTC	CASGPGTSHPYF
TRBV27	.	TRBD2	TRBJ2-5	16	TGTGCCAGCAGTTTCCAAGGGACTAGCGGGACGGAGACCCAGTACTTC	CASSFQGTSGTETQYF
TRBV20-1	.	TRBD2	TRBJ2-1	14	TGCAGTGCTAGTCGGGCGGGAGTTTACAATGAGCAGTTCTTC	CSASRAGVYNEQFF
TRBV24-1	.	.	TRBJ2-1	12	TGTGCCACCAGTGATTTCAGGCTCAGCCAGTTCTTC	CATSDFRLSQFF
TRBV3-1	.	.	TRBJ2-7	13	TGTGCCAGCAGCCAAGTGGGGAGGTACGAGCAGTACTTC	CASSQVGRYEQYF
TRBV28	.	TRBD2	TRBJ2-5	15	TGTGCCAGCAGTTTACGGCTAGCGGGAAGGGAGACCCAGTACTTC	CASSLRLAGRETQYF
TRBV6-2/TRBV6-3	.	.	TRBJ1-5	13	TGTGCCAGCAGACTGGGAGGCAATCAGCCCCAGCATTTT	CASRLGGNQPQHF
TRBV20-1	.	.	TRBJ2-4	14	TGCAGTGCTAGAGATCCGGGGACCAAAAACATTCAGTACTTC	CSARDPGTKNIQYF
TRBV11-2	once	.	TRBJ2-3	14	TGTGCCAGCAGCTTCCACGTGAGGCCAGATACGCAGTATTTT	CASSFHVRPDTQYF
TRBV3-1	once	TRBD2	TRBJ2-7	17	TGTGCCAGCACCCCTACCTCTGGCGGGAGTCTTGCCTGGGAGCAGTACTTC	CASTPTSGGSLAWEQYF
TRBV9	.	.	TRBJ1-2	14	TGTGCCAGCAGCGCGGGAGGAGGGAACTATGGCTACACCTTC	CASSAGGGNYGYTF
TRBV7-2	.	.	TRBJ2-3	17	TGTGCCAGCAGCTTAGCCCTCCCTTCCTTAGCGGCGAGGGCGCAGTATTTT	CASSLALPSLAARAQYF
TRBV29-1	.	.	TRBJ2-5	14	TGCAGCGTTGAAGGACGGACGTGGGGGGAGACCCAGTACTTC	CSVEGRTWGETQYF
TRBV29-1	.	.	TRBJ2-3	13	TGCAGCGTTGGATGGCAGCGCACAGATACGCAGTATTTT	CSVGWQRTDTQYF
TRBV3-1	once	.	TRBJ2-5	14	TGTGCCAGCAGCCAATCGATGACGGGGAGGAGCCTCTACTTC	CASSQSMTGRSLYF
TRBV20-1	.	TRBD1	TRBJ2-3	12	TGCAGTGCTAGCAGGGGGCCGGATACGCAGTATTTT	CSASRGPDTQYF
TRBV12-3/TRBV12-4	once	.	TRBJ1-5	16	TGTGCCAGCAGCACTCGTGGACCGGCGAGCAATCAGCCCCAGCATTTT	CASSTRGPASNQPQHF
TRBV28	once	TRBD2	TRBJ2-3	15	TGTGCCAGCGGAACGACTAGCGGGAGGCCAGATACGCAGTATTTT	CASGTTSGRPDTQYF
TRBV30	.	TRBD1	TRBJ1-4	14	TGTGCCTGGAGTGCTGACAGGGTTAATGAAAAACTGTTTTTT	CAWSADRVNEKLFF
TRBV30	few	.	TRBJ1-1	12	TGTGCCTGGTTCCGTATGAACACTGAAGCTTTCTTT	CAWFRMNTEAFF
TRBV30	.	TRBD1	TRBJ1-1	14	TGTGCCCTTTCGGGGCGGGACAGGGGCGTCGAAGCTTTCTTT	CALSGRDRGVEAFF
TRBV19	once	.	TRBJ2-7	15	TGTGCCAGTAGTATAGAGCGGACCCGGAGGGGCGAGCAGTACTTC	CASSIERTRRGEQYF
TRBV24-1	.	.	TRBJ1-5	16	TGTGCCACCAGTGATCGCGATGTTGGTTGGGGACAGCCCCAGCATTTT	CATSDRDVGWGQPQHF
TRBV30	.	TRBD1	TRBJ2-2	13	TGTGCCTGGACCGACAGGGCCCCCGGGGAGCTGTTTTTT	CAWTDRAPGELFF
TRBV6-6	.	.	TRBJ2-2	14	TGTGCCAGCAGACAGACAGCCCCCACCGGGGAGCTGTTTTTT	CASRQTAPTGELFF
TRBV6-2/TRBV6-3	.	TRBD2	TRBJ2-7	14	TGTGCCAGCAGTTACGCTAGCGGGACGTACGAGCAGTACTTC	CASSYASGTYEQYF